This T cell receptor (beta chain) derives from a study of cytomegalovirus exposure and HLA in healthy donors. Findings and caveats of the study: It was likely that a cluster of highly shared sequence variants was a sequencing artifact.

Researchers ran the PCR with 60 Vbeta and 13 Jbeta primers. Here immunoSEQ multiplex PCR was the method, and the copy in TCRdb shows in-frame clones only, minus some. The profile shows approximately 100,000 clones, 74% of them singletons. A remark on this clone: The target antigen is unknown.

The length of the CDR3 is 13 residues. The germline CDR1 and CDR2 sequences are GTSNPN and SVGIG (reference sequence). V gave up 1 base and J gave up 3 bases, with 7 bases separating them. This TCR derives from a human donor in good health. The chain carries TRBV30 and TRBJ1-5; possible D gene TRBD1, 5 bases. The material sequenced was PBMCs. DNA of the CDR3: TGTGCCTGGAGTGGACAGTTCAATCAGCCCCAGCATTTT. It specifies CAWSGQFNQPQHF.